This T cell receptor (beta chain) was identified during a study of blood T cell repertoires in COVID-19. Measured with immunoSEQ multiplex PCR; TCRdb has only the in-frame clones, and not every one. The sample includes about 190,000 clones, approximately 91% of them seen just once. Sequences were obtained from peripheral blood. The TCR was taken from a young man with acute or convalescent COVID-19.

The CDR3 DNA reads TGTGCCAGCAGCTTAGGAGCAGATACGCAGTATTTT. Its protein product is CASSLGADTQYF. This chain links TRBV7-8 with TRBJ2-3; no reliable D call. This CDR3 has 12 residues. Germline lookup yields CDR1 SGHVS and CDR2 FQNEAQ. Trimming shortened V by 1 base and J by 4 bases, and 3 bases separated the two germline ends.